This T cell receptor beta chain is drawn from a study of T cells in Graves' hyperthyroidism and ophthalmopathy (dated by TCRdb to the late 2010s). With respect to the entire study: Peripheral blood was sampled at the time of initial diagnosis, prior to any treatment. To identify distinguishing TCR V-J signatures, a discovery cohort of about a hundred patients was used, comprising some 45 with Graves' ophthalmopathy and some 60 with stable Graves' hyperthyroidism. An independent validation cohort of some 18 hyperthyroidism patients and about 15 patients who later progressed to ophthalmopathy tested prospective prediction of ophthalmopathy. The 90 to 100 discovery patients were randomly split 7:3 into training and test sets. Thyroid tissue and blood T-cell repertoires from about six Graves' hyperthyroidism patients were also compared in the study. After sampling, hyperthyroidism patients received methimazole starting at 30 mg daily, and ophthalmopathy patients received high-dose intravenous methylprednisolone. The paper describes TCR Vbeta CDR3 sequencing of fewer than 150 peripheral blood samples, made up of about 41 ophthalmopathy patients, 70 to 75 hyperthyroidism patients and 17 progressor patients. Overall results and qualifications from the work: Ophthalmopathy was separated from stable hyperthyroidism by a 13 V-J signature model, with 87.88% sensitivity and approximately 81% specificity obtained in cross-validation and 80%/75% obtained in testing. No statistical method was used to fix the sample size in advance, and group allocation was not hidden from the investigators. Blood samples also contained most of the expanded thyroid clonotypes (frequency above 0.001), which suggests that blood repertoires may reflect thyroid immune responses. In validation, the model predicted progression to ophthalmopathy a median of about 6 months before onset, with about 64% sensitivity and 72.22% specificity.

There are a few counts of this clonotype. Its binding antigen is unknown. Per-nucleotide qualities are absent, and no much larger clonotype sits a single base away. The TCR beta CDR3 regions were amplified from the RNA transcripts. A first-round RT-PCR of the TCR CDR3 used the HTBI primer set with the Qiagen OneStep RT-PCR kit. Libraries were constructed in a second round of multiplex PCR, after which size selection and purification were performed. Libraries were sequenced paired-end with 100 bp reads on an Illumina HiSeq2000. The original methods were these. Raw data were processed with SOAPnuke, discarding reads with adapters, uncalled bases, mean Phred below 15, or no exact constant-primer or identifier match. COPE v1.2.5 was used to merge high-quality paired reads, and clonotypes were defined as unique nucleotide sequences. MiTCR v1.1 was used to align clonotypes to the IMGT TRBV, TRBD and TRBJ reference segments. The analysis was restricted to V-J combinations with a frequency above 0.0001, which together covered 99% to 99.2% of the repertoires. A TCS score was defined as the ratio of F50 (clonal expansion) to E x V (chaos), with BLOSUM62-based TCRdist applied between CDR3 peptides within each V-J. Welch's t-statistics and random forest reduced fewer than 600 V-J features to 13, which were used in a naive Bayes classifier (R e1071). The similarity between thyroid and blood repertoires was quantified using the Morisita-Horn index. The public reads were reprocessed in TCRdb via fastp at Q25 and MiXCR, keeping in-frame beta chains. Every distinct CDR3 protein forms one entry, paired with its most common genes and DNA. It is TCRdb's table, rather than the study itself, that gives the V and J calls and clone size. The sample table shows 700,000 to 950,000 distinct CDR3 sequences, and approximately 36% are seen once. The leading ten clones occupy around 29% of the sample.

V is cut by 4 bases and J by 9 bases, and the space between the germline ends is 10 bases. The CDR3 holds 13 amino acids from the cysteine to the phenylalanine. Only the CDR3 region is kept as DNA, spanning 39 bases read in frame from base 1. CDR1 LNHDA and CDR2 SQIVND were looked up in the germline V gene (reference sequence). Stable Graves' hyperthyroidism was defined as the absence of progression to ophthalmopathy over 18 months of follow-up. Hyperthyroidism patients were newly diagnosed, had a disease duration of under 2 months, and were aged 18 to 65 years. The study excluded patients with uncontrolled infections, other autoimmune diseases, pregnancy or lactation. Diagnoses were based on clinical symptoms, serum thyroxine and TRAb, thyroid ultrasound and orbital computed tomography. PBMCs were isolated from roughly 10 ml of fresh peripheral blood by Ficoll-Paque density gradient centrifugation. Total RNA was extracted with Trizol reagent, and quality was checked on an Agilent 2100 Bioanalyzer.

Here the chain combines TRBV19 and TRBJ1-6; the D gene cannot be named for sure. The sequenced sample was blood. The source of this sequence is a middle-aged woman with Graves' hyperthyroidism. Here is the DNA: TGTGCCAGTAGTAAGGACGGATTTTCACCCCTCCACTTT. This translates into CASSKDGFSPLHF.